This TCR beta chain was captured by sequencing in a study of cytomegalovirus exposure and HLA in healthy donors. The wider study: Of 300 to 450 genotyped donors, about 81% clustered with self-reported Caucasian donors. Study findings and constraints: High specificity and sensitivity for cytomegalovirus status were reported for the classifier. Within an earlier analysis, most TCR beta V segments proved productive either about 87% or about 30% of the time.

The PCR used 60 Vbeta and 13 Jbeta primers. Assay used: immunoSEQ multiplex PCR; TCRdb lists only in-frame clones, some missing. Of some 180,000 clones listed, approximately 70% are singletons. This clone was picked up a small number of times. Its antigen is unknown. Each donor was healthy, and each was a bone marrow donor. This CDR3 comprises 14 residues. Germline-derived CDR1 and CDR2 are SGHRS and YFSETQ. V was shortened by 7 bases and J by 2 bases, with 16 bases between the two germline ends. Sequencing used PBMCs. The genes are TRBV5-1 and TRBJ2-7; tentative D call: TRBD1 (6 bases). The clonotype was recovered from a woman younger than 45 in good health and CMV-seronegative. The CDR3 DNA sequence: TGCGCCAGCTGCACCGGGACACCCCCCTACGAGCAGTACTTC. Translated, it gives CASCTGTPPYEQYF. The entire variable domain, with the rest obtained from reference TRBV5-1 and TRBJ2-7, is as follows: KAGVTQTPRYLIKTRGQQVTLSCSPISGHRSVSWYQQTPGQGLQFLFEYFSETQRNKGNFPGRFSGRQFSNSRSEMNVSTLELGDSALYLCASCTGTPPYEQYFGPGTRLTVT.